The 28 T cell receptor beta chains below come from one sample, sequenced in a study of T cells in Graves' hyperthyroidism and ophthalmopathy (dated by TCRdb to between 2018 and 2021). Libraries were constructed by multiplex PCR. The sequencer was an Illumina HiSeq 2000. Amplification of TCR beta CDR3 regions was carried out from RNA transcripts. For the first round of RT-PCR on the TCR CDR3, the HTBI primer set was used together with the Qiagen OneStep RT-PCR kit. TCRdb passed the public sequencing reads through fastp at Q25 and MiXCR, retaining productive beta sequences. Rows are combined by CDR3 protein, so each entry shows the most common genes and DNA. The sample includes 400,000 to 450,000 distinct CDR3 sequences, with about 14% observed a single time. Less than 15% of the sample rests with the top ten. The source material was blood. These receptors originate from a man between 18 and 35 years old with Graves' ophthalmopathy.

This clonotype was seen a handful of times. This rearrangement joins TRBV5-6 to TRBJ1-1, with 8 positions matching TRBD1. The CDR3 covers 13 residues. Germline assignment: CDR1 SGHDT and CDR2 YYEEEE. V lost 4 bases to trimming and J lost 7 bases; unmatched junction nucleotides: 6. The CDR3 reads CASSRGQAFEAFF. CDR3 DNA sequence: TGTGCCAGCAGCCGGGGACAGGCTTTTGAAGCTTTCTTT.

This clonotype came up a few times. The CDR3 DNA is TGTGCCAGTAGTATGTCCGGACTACAGTACAATGAGCAGTTCTTC. This gives the protein CASSMSGLQYNEQFF. V gene TRBV19 combines with J gene TRBJ2-1; D possibly corresponds to TRBD2 (6 bases). Trimming cost V 3 bases and J 4 bases, with 13 bases left between them. Per germline, CDR1 LNHDA and CDR2 SQIVND (reference sequence). This CDR3 has 15 residues.

To note about this clonotype: A much larger clone lies one base from this, so it may be a read error. V and J are TRBV15 and TRBJ2-1; 8 bases map to TRBD2. The CDR3 has 15 residues. Germline V lookup: CDR1 LNHNV, CDR2 YYDKDF (reference sequence). CDR3 bases: TGTGCCACCAGCAGAGAAGCGGGAGCCCTCAATGAGCGGTTCTTC. Translation: CATSREAGALNERFF.

This clonotype showed up just a few times. The chain combines TRBV4-1 with TRBJ2-7, with D unclear. Trimming removed 0 bases from V and 2 bases from J, with 17 bases in between. This CDR3 spans 17 amino acids. From germline, CDR1 is MGHRA and CDR2 YSYEKL. The CDR3 is CASSQDRSGDRTYEQYF. In DNA form, the CDR3 reads TGCGCCAGCAGCCAAGATCGGAGTGGTGATAGAACCTACGAGCAGTACTTC.

This clonotype has only a few counts. This rearrangement joins TRBV20-1 to TRBJ2-5; 9 bases are a match to TRBD2. In germline, CDR1 is DFQATT, CDR2 SNEGSKA (reference sequence). The CDR3 contains 11 residues. The junction had 3 bases not matched to a gene; V was cut back by 3 bases and J by 10 bases. The CDR3 DNA reads TGCAGTGCTAGTGCGGGAGGGGGCCAGTACTTC. This gives the protein CSASAGGGQYF.

This clonotype came up many times. V is TRBV7-3 and J is TRBJ2-3; no definite D call. The germline CDR1 and CDR2 sequences are SGHTA and FQGTGA. The V end lost 5 bases, the J end lost 5 bases, and 11 bases lay between the germline ends. CDR3 length: 13 amino acids. In nucleotides, the CDR3 is TGTGCCAGCAGCCCCCACCCAGAAGATACGCAGTATTTT. It codes for CASSPHPEDTQYF.

The genes are TRBV5-1 and TRBJ1-4; D is unresolved. Germline V gene data show CDR1 as SGHRS and CDR2 as YFSETQ. This CDR3 comprises 15 residues. V was pared by 7 bases and J by 4 bases, with 17 bases between. DNA of the CDR3: TGCGCCAGCTCACCGAATCCGGGGTTTAATGAAAAACTGTTTTTT. Amino acids: CASSPNPGFNEKLFF.

Concerning this clonotype: The junction does not match germline at one end; this may be a read error. The genes are TRBV10-3 and TRBJ1-3; D ambiguous. This CDR3 is 16 amino acids long. Germline CDR1 ENHRY, CDR2 SYGVKD. The chain's CDR3 is CAINEEQDGPGNTIYF. As DNA, the CDR3 is TGTGCCATCAATGAGGAACAAGACGGGCCTGGAAACACCATATATTTT.

This chain connects TRBV27 to TRBJ2-3; TRBD2 is a possible D gene (6 bases). Germline V CDR1 and CDR2: MNHEY, SMNVEV (reference sequence). The CDR3 runs to 15 residues. V shed 6 bases and J shed 0 bases, with 13 bases lying between them. The DNA of the CDR3 is TGTGCCAGCAGCCTAGCGTTAACTAGCACAGATACGCAGTATTTT. It specifies CASSLALTSTDTQYF.

Concerning this clonotype: This may be a read error, as it is one base from a much larger clone. The V gene is TRBV5-1, the J gene TRBJ2-7; 8 nucleotides line up with TRBD2. The V segment lost 0 bases and the J segment 5 bases; nucleotides outside the gene matches: 10. Germline values: CDR1 SGHRS, CDR2 YFSETQ. The CDR3 is 16 residues long. CDR3 residues: CASSLGTAGVRDEQYF. CDR3 coding DNA: TGCGCCAGCAGCTTGGGGACAGCGGGAGTCCGGGACGAGCAGTACTTC.

This rearrangement joins TRBV11-3 to TRBJ1-6; D is possibly TRBD1 (5 bases). This CDR3 is built from 15 residues. Germline CDR1 reads SGHNT; CDR2 reads YENEEA. Trimming left V 8 bases short and J 9 bases short, with 20 bases between. The chain's CDR3 is CASGRGTTFFSPLHF. The CDR3 region has the DNA TGTGCCAGCGGTCGGGGGACTACCTTTTTTTCACCCCTCCACTTT.

This clonotype was recorded many times. The chain has TRBV6-1 and TRBJ1-1, with 7 positions matching TRBD1. The germline V gene has CDR1 MNHNS and CDR2 SASEGT. There are 17 residues in the CDR3. The V gene end was trimmed by 8 bases and the J gene end by 2 bases; junction bases not matched to a gene: 17. CDR3: CASCRGGRYLYNTEAFF. CDR3 coding DNA: TGTGCCAGCTGCAGGGGGGGACGATACTTATATAACACTGAAGCTTTCTTT.

At least ten counts were recorded for this clonotype. The chain carries TRBV5-4 and TRBJ1-2, with D perhaps matching TRBD1 (5 bases). Germline V gene lookup returns CDR1 SGHNT and CDR2 YYREEE (reference sequence). The CDR3 spans 14 residues. The V gene lost 1 base and the J gene lost 11 bases, with 18 bases spanning the gap. The CDR3 DNA reads as TGTGCCAGCAGCTTGAGGGGCGTGATTGCCGAGTACACCTTC. Protein sequence: CASSLRGVIAEYTF.

This sequence joins TRBV5-8 and TRBJ2-2; D gene ambiguous. There are 14 residues in the CDR3. V was pared by 1 base and J by 1 base, with 5 bases between. Germline V CDR1 and CDR2: SGHTS, YDEGEE. The CDR3 bases are TGTGCCAGCAGCTTGCTAGAGAACACCGGGGAGCTGTTTTTT. It encodes CASSLLENTGELFF.

V and J are TRBV19 and TRBJ1-1; D is ambiguous. This CDR3 has 13 amino acids. V lost 7 bases and J 2 bases, leaving 11 bases between the germline ends. CDR1 LNHDA and CDR2 SQIVND come from the germline V gene (reference sequence). Here the CDR3 reads CASKRVPNTEAFF. As DNA, the CDR3 is TGTGCCAGTAAGAGGGTTCCTAACACTGAAGCTTTCTTT.

In the case of this clonotype: Since a much larger clone is just one base distant, this may be a read error. The chain carries TRBV4-1 and TRBJ1-6; D unresolved. Between the trimmed V and J ends, which lost 0 bases and 5 bases, there was a span of 20 bases. The CDR3 is 19 residues long. CDR1 MGHRA and CDR2 YSYEKL come from the germline V gene. As DNA, the CDR3 is TGCGCCAGCAGCCAAGATTTGTTCGGCCCTTCAAGGCATAATTCACCCCTCCACTTT. This gives the protein CASSQDLFGPSRHNSPLHF.

Ten or more counts support this clonotype. This chain connects TRBV20-1 to TRBJ1-1; tentatively, D is TRBD1 (6 bases). CDR1 DFQATT and CDR2 SNEGSKA come from the germline V gene (reference sequence). With 2 bases removed from V and 1 base from J, the gap between germline ends came to 11 bases. The CDR3 totals 14 residues. CDR3 nucleotides: TGCAGTGCTAGAACTACGACAGGGAACACTGAAGCTTTCTTT. Protein product: CSARTTTGNTEAFF.

This clonotype was detected only a few times. V gene TRBV6-1 combines with J gene TRBJ2-7; 9 nucleotides match TRBD2. This CDR3 contains 15 residues. Germline lookup yields CDR1 MNHNS and CDR2 SASEGT. V trimming: 5 bases; J trimming: 2 bases; junction bases outside the gene matches: 7. The CDR3 spells CASSRPASGTYEQYF. Here the CDR3 DNA reads TGTGCCAGCAGTCGACCGGCTAGCGGGACCTACGAGCAGTACTTC.

CDR3 residues: CASSDMFRGSWGHTEAFF. The DNA of the CDR3 is TGTGCCAGCAGTGATATGTTCAGGGGGAGCTGGGGCCACACTGAAGCTTTCTTT. The chain links TRBV2 to TRBJ1-1; 7 positions match TRBD1. V was pared by 3 bases and J by 3 bases, with 16 bases of the junction left unmatched. The CDR3 runs to 18 residues. The V gene's germline CDR1 is SNHLY and CDR2 FYNNEI.

With respect to this clonotype: It may be a read error: a sequence one base away is much more abundant. The chain recombines TRBV12-3 or TRBV12-4 with TRBJ2-3; 8 nucleotides line up with TRBD2. The CDR3 totals 16 residues. CDR3 amino acids: CTSSPVSGGSTDTQYF. The CDR3 DNA reads TGTACCAGCAGCCCAGTAAGCGGGGGAAGCACAGATACGCAGTATTTT.

This clonotype has just one count. A read error may account for a junction end that differs from germline. The rearrangement links TRBV12-3 or TRBV12-4 to TRBJ2-1; D ambiguous. The CDR3 consists of 15 residues. The CDR3, as DNA: TGTGCCAGCAGTTTATCGAACAGCGCCTACGATGAGCAGTTCTTC. Amino acids: CASSLSNSAYDEQFF.

This clonotype was seen many times. The rearrangement joins TRBV7-9 to TRBJ2-3, with TRBD2 identical over 9 bases. In germline, CDR1 is SEHNR, CDR2 FQNEAQ (reference sequence). The ends lost 4 bases at V and 3 bases at J; junction bases unmatched: 8. The CDR3 consists of 16 residues. The CDR3 nucleotides are TGTGCCAGCAGCTCAACGGGTAGCGGGAGTACAGATACGCAGTATTTT. It translates to CASSSTGSGSTDTQYF. Full variable domain (rest looked up from reference TRBV7-9 and TRBJ2-3): DTGVSQNPRHKITKRGQNVTFRCDPISEHNRLYWYRQTLGQGPEFLTYFQNEAQLEKSRLLSDRFSAERPKGSFSTLEIQRTEQGDSAMYLCASSSTGSGSTDTQYFGPGTRLTVL.

The J gene is TRBJ2-2, the V gene TRBV14; the D is unclear. The germline gives CDR1 SGHDN, CDR2 FVKESK. V lost 2 bases to trimming and J lost 4 bases, with 8 bases between them. CDR3 length: 14 residues. CDR3 sequence: CASSQWAPTGELFF. DNA of the CDR3: TGTGCCAGCAGCCAATGGGCCCCCACCGGGGAGCTGTTTTTT.

Ten or more counts support this clonotype. This chain links TRBV12-3 or TRBV12-4 with TRBJ2-7, with D maybe TRBD2 (6 bases). V shed 2 bases and J shed 6 bases, with 11 bases lying between them. The CDR3 totals 13 residues. The CDR3 sequence is CASSLIGRGEQYF. The CDR3 DNA is TGTGCCAGCAGTTTAATCGGGAGAGGCGAGCAGTACTTC.

This chain links TRBV10-2 with TRBJ1-2; no reliable D call. The ends were cut back, 0 bases at V and 2 bases at J, with 10 bases in the middle. Per the germline V gene, CDR1 is WSHSY and CDR2 is SAAADI. The CDR3 runs to 15 residues. The CDR3 region has the DNA TGCGCCAGCAGTGAGTCAAACGAAGGAAACTATGGCTACACCTTC. Translating gives CASSESNEGNYGYTF.

Ten or more counts support this clonotype. The V call is TRBV18, the J call TRBJ2-3; D gene ambiguous. Germline CDR1 KGHSH, CDR2 LQKENI. The CDR3 sequence is 15 residues long. The V gene lost 0 bases and the J gene lost 0 bases, with 7 bases spanning the gap. CDR3 residues: CASSPPSLSTDTQYF. CDR3 in DNA: TGTGCCAGCTCACCACCGTCCTTAAGCACAGATACGCAGTATTTT. Supplemented by reference TRBV18 and TRBJ2-3, the full variable domain reads NAGVMQNPRHLVRRRGQEARLRCSPMKGHSHVYWYRQLPEEGLKFMVYLQKENIIDESGMPKERFSAEFPKEGPSILRIQQVVRGDSAAYFCASSPPSLSTDTQYFGPGTRLTVL.

This clonotype showed up many times. This chain links TRBV27 with TRBJ1-5, with D possibly being TRBD1 (6 bases). This CDR3 has 12 amino acids. Germline lookup yields CDR1 MNHEY and CDR2 SMNVEV (reference sequence). V lost 11 bases and J 4 bases, leaving 12 bases between the germline ends. Here the CDR3 reads CARGGRNQPQHF. In DNA form, the CDR3 reads TGTGCCCGGGGGGGCCGTAATCAGCCCCAGCATTTT.

This chain connects TRBV5-1 to TRBJ2-3; D possibly corresponds to TRBD2 (5 bases). Germline CDR1 is SGHRS and CDR2 is YFSETQ. V lost 4 bases, J lost 6 bases, and 12 bases lay in between. There are 13 residues in the CDR3. The CDR3 here is CASSLGLPDTQYF. In DNA form, the CDR3 reads TGCGCCAGCAGCCTTGGACTGCCCGATACGCAGTATTTT.